This T cell receptor beta chain was recovered during a study of radiation and T cells in renal cell carcinoma. General observations from the study: From baseline, blood top tumor clonotypes peaked at 2 weeks post-radiation.

Time point indicated: blood 2 weeks post-SBRT. Treatment described: 15 Gy SBRT to primary tumor, nephrectomy 4 weeks later. Comments on this clone: Its antigen is still unknown.

Sequencing used immunoSEQ multiplex PCR; TCRdb keeps in-frame clones, though not all of them. The sample includes some 150,000 clones, roughly 87% of them seen just once. CDR3 length: 14 residues. Germline CDR1 and CDR2: SNHLY and FYNNEI. V gave up 3 bases and J gave up 0 bases, with 7 bases separating them. The starting material was blood, obtained from a patient whose treatment included radiotherapy and nephrectomy. This TCR was recovered from a woman aged 45-60 years with renal cell carcinoma. The V call is TRBV2, the J call TRBJ2-3; D is undetermined. This chain's CDR3 is CASSDRTSTDTQYF. The DNA of the CDR3 is TGTGCCAGCAGTGACAGAACTAGCACAGATACGCAGTATTTT.